This T cell receptor (beta chain) was recovered during a study of molecular identifiers for immune sequencing clone quantification (dated by TCRdb to the late 2010s). Describing the broader study: For a replicate experiment, RNA from roughly 20,000 or 100,000 naive CD8 T cells was divided into five aliquots, and four of the five aliquots were sequenced. This methods study benchmarked molecular-identifier clustering-based TCR repertoire sequencing (MIDCIRS) and TCR RNA copy counting, using CD8 T cells to do so. What the research found in general, with its limitations: Highly expanded clone sizes could be underestimated if identical TCR molecules share a barcode. A single cell's worth of spiked-in Jurkat TCR RNA was reported detectable even among under 1.1 million naive CD8 T cells. Modeling estimated 3 to 3.5 recovered TCR RNA copies per cell, compared with roughly 10 by digital PCR, which implies roughly 30% capture efficiency. The naive libraries included spiked-in Jurkat TCR RNA (around nine copies' worth), and this Jurkat TCR RNA is not part of the donor repertoire. When barcode sub-clustering was omitted, TCR diversity was inflated by chimeric consensus sequences, with chimeras reaching as high as 47%. In CMV-specific effector cells, over 97% of molecules were held by clones above 20 RNA copies, whereas under 1% of molecules were held by such clones in naive cells.

Receptors were amplified or captured by PCR. The data were produced on an Illumina HiSeq 4000. Preparation of bulk TCR libraries followed a previously described approach, with the TCR primers listed in Table S5. The Qiagen AllPrep DNA/RNA kit was used to purify total RNA. Reads from multiple sequencing runs of the same library were pooled before analysis. As for the authors' bioinformatics: Reads were retained only if the reads had an exact TCR constant sequence, and the retained reads were trimmed to 150 nt and grouped according to their 12-nt molecular barcodes. Reads in each barcode group were sub-clustered using a 15% Levenshtein threshold, and a quality-weighted consensus sequence was built for each RNA molecule. Non-functional sequences were removed, as were lower-count sequences one edit away from another. Based on fitting two negative binomial distributions, any barcode sub-cluster with under 20% of the maximum read count was discarded. The raw public reads went through TCRdb reprocessing: fastp at Q25, MiXCR clone calling, in-frame beta chains kept. CDR3 protein duplicates are merged, each entry listing the most common genes and DNA. The V and J calls were determined by TCRdb, not by the authors. Across this sample there are just under 650,000 distinct CDR3 sequences, with about 20% seen only once. In total, the top ten clones hold 0.75% to 0.95% of the sample.

This clonotype has at least ten counts. It has no known antigen specificity. Per-base qualities were not stored, and no clone one base away is much larger. Naive CD8 T cell libraries were made from roughly 18,000 to 920,000 sorted cells using 10%, 30% or 50% of purified RNA. Naive CD8 T cells, defined as CD8+CD4-CCR7+CD45RA+, were FACS-sorted into RLT Plus buffer on a BD FACSAria II. To test detection sensitivity, Jurkat RNA equivalent to more than 8 TCR copies was spiked into samples of roughly 20,000-1,000,000 naive CD8 T cells. Enrichment of CD8 T cells was done with RosetteSep CD8+ T Cell Enrichment Cocktail plus Ficoll-Paque, and ACK red cell lysis came afterward. The CDR3 spans 18 residues, from the cysteine through the phenylalanine. Of the read, only the CDR3 DNA is kept; its 54 bases are in frame from base 1. The germline V and J ends show losses of 1 base and 5 bases respectively, and no gene match explains 14 bases of the junction. Per the germline V gene, LGHNA is the CDR1 and YNFKEQ is the CDR2.

This receptor was obtained from a human donor in good health. Some libraries in this study had Jurkat cell RNA spiked in. The chain was built from TRBV4-2 and TRBJ2-3; TRBD2 matches 8 bases in the middle. Sequences were obtained from naive CD8+ T cells from blood, with Jurkat cell RNA spiked in. The sample's cell subset or site label, decoded: FACS-sorted CD8+CD4-CCR7+CD45RA+ naive T cells. The CDR3 in this case is CASSQAEGGRLVGDTQYF. In nucleotide form, the sequence is TGTGCCAGCAGCCAAGCTGAGGGCGGGAGGCTCGTTGGAGATACGCAGTATTTT.